This T cell receptor beta chain is drawn from a study of blood T cell repertoires in COVID-19. The wider study: Sample material is recorded as cDNA or gDNA derived from T cells, B-cell-depleted T cells, or PBMCs.

The CDR3 length is 15 residues. Per germline, CDR1 SNHLY and CDR2 FYNNEI. Trimming stripped 2 bases from V and 5 bases from J, with 15 bases between. Libraries were prepared by immunoSEQ multiplex PCR; TCRdb keeps only in-frame clonotypes and omits some of them. The sample holds about 260,000 clones, around nine tenths seen once. Input material: peripheral blood. The chain recombines TRBV2 with TRBJ1-1; D unresolved. The source is a man aged 25-45 years with active or convalescent COVID-19. The CDR3 region is CASSEPRVVGTEAFF. The CDR3 nucleotides are TGTGCCAGCAGTGAACCGCGGGTCGTGGGGACTGAAGCTTTCTTT.